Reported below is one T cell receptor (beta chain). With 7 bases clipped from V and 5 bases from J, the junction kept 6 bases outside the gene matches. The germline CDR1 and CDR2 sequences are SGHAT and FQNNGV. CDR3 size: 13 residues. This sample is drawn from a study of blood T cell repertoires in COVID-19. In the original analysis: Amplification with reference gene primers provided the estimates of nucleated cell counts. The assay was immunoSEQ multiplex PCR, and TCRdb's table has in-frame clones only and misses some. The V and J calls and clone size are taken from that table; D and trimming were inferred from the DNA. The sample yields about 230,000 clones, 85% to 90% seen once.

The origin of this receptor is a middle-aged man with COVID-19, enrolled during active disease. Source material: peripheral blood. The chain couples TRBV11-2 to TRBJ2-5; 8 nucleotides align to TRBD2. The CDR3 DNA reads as TGTGCCAGCAAGCAAGGCGGGGGGGAGACCCAGTACTTC. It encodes CASKQGGGETQYF.